This T cell receptor (beta chain) appears in the sequencing data of a study of CD8 T cells in ankylosing spondylitis. This clonotype was observed a handful of times. In making TCR beta libraries, quantitative 5'-RACE with molecular barcodes was used. TCRdb re-called the 5' RACE reads through MiXCR, storing one row per CDR3 protein. Of 200,000 to 300,000 distinct CDR3 sequences in the sample, 20% to 30% are singletons; the top ten hold roughly 0.6%. Germline loops: CDR1 DFQATT, CDR2 SNEGSKA (reference sequence). CDR3 length: 15 residues. V lost 3 bases and J 6 bases, leaving 17 bases between the germline ends.

The receptor's source is a male donor with ankylosing spondylitis or in good health (not recorded which). Material: blood, either unsorted or a sorted T cell fraction (not recorded which). The chain joins TRBV20-1 to TRBJ2-2; no clear D gene. CDR3 DNA sequence: TGCAGTGCTAGGGATTCTAGTCACCTCTCCGGGGAGCTGTTTTTT. Translation gives CSARDSSHLSGELFF.